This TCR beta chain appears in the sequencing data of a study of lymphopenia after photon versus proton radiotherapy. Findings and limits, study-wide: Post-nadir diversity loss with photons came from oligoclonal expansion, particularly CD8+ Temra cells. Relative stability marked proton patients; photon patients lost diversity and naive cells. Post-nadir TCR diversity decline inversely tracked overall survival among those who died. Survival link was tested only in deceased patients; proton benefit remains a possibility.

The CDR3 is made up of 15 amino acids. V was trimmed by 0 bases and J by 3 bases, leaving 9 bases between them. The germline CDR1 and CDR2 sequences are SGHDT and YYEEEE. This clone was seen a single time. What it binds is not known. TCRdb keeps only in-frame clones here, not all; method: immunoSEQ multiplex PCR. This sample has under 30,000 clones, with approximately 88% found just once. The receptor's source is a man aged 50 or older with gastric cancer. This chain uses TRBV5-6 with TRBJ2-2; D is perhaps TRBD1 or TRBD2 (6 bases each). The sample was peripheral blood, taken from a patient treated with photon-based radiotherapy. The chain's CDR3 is CASSLEGGYTGELFF. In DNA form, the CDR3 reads TGTGCCAGCAGCTTGGAGGGGGGTTACACCGGGGAGCTGTTTTTT.